What follows describes a single T cell receptor beta chain. The authors' processing: Estimation of nucleated cell counts was performed using reference gene primer amplification. Produced via immunoSEQ multiplex PCR; TCRdb's table is partial and in-frame only. The DNA gave D and trimming, while V, J and clone size come from that table. The data show about 180,000 clones, about 81% seen once. This record comes from a study of blood T cell repertoires in COVID-19. On the study more broadly: The United States, Italy and Spain were the sources of the acute and convalescent COVID-19 samples. In each case, the material was cDNA or gDNA derived from T cells, B-cell-depleted T cells, or PBMCs.

Seattle-derived patients entered the study during active infection and were followed longitudinally. Looked up from germline, CDR1 is GTSNPN and CDR2 is SVGIG (reference sequence). The CDR3 loop spans 13 amino acids. Trimming stripped 1 base from V and 8 bases from J, with 14 bases between. The chain combines TRBV30 with TRBJ1-2; D might be TRBD1 (5 bases). The sample consisted of peripheral blood. The receptor was derived from an elderly woman with COVID-19, enrolled during active disease. The CDR3 region has the DNA TGTGCCTGGAGTGGTTTTCAGGGCGGCGGCTACACCTTC. Encoded protein: CAWSGFQGGGYTF.